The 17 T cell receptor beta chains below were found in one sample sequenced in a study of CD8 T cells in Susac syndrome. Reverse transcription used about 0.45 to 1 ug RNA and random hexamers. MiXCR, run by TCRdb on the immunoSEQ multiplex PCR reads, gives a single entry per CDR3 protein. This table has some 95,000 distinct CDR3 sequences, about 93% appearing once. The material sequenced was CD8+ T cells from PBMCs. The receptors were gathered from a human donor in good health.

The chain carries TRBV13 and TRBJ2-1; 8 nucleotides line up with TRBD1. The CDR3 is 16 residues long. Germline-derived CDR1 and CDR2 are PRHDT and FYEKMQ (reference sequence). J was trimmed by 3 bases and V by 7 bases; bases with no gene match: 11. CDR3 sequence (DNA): TGTGCCAGCACGGCCGGGACAGGACTTTACTACAATGAGCAGTTCTTC. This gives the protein CASTAGTGLYYNEQFF.

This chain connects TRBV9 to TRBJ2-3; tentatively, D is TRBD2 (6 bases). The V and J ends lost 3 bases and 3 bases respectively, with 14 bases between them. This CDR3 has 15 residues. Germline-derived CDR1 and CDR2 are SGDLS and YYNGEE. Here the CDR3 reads CASSGPGGATDTQYF. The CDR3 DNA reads TGTGCCAGCAGCGGCCCAGGCGGGGCGACAGATACGCAGTATTTT.

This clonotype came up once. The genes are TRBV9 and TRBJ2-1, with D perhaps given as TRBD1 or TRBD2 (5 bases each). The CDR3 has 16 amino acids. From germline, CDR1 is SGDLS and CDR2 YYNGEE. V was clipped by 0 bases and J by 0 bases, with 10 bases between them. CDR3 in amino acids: CASSVGGASSYNEQFF. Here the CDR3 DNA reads TGTGCCAGCAGCGTAGGAGGGGCAAGCTCCTACAATGAGCAGTTCTTC.

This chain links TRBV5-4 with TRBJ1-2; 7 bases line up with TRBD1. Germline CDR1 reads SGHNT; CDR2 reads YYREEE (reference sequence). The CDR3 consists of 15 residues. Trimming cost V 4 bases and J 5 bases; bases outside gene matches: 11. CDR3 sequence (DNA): TGTGCCAGCAGCCGAGAGGGGGCGTCGGGGTATGGCTACACCTTC. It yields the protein CASSREGASGYGYTF.

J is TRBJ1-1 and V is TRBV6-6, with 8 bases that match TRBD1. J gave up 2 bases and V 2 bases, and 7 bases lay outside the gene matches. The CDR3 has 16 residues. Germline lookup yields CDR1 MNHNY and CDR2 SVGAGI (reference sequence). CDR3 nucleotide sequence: TGTGCCAGCAGTTACGGGGGGACAGGTCAAAACACTGAAGCTTTCTTT. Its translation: CASSYGGTGQNTEAFF.

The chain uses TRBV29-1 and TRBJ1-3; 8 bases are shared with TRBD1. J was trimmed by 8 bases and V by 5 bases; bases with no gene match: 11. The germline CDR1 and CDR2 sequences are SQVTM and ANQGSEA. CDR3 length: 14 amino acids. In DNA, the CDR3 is TGCAGCGTTCCGGACAGGGTCAGATCTGACACCATATATTTT. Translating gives CSVPDRVRSDTIYF.

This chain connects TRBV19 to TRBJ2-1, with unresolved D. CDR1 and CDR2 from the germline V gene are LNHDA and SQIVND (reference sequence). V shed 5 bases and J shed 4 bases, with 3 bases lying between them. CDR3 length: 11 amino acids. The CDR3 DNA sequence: TGTGCCAGTAGTGCTTACAATGAGCAGTTCTTC. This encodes CASSAYNEQFF.

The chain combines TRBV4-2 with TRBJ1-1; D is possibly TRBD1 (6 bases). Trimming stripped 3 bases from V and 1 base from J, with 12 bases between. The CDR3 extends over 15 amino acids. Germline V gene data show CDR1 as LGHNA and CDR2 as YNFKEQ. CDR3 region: CASSQRGQANTEAFF. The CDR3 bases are TGTGCCAGCAGCCAGAGGGGACAAGCGAACACTGAAGCTTTCTTT.

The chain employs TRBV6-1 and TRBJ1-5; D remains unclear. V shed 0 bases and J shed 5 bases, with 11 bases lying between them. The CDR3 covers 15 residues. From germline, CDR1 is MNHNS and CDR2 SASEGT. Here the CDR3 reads CASSEAHNIYQPQHF. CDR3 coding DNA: TGTGCCAGCAGTGAAGCCCACAACATTTATCAGCCCCAGCATTTT.

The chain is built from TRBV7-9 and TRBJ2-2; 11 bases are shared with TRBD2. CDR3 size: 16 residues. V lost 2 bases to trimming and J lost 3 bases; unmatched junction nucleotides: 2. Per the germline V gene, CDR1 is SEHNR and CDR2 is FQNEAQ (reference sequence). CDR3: CASSLSGLADTGELFF. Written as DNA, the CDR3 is TGTGCCAGCAGCTTATCGGGACTAGCGGACACCGGGGAGCTGTTTTTT.

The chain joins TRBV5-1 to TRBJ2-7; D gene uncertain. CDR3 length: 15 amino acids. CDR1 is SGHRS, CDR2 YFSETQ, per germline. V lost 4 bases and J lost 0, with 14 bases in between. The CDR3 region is CASSDSRVDSYEQYF. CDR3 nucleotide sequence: TGCGCCAGCAGCGACTCACGGGTAGACTCCTACGAGCAGTACTTC. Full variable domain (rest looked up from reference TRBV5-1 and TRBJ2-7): KAGVTQTPRYLIKTRGQQVTLSCSPISGHRSVSWYQQTPGQGLQFLFEYFSETQRNKGNFPGRFSGRQFSNSRSEMNVSTLELGDSALYLCASSDSRVDSYEQYFGPGTRLTVT.

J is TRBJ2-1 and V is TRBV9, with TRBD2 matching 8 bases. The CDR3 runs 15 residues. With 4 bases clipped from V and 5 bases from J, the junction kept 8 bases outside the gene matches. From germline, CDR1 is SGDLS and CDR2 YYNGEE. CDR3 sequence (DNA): TGTGCCAGCAGCCTAGGGGCGGGGGGCAACAATGAGCAGTTCTTC. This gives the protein CASSLGAGGNNEQFF.

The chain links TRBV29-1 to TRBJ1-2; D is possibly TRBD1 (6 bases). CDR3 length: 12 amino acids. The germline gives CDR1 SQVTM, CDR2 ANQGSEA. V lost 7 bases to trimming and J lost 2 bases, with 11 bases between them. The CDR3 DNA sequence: TGCAGCGCGACAGGAGCCAACTATGGCTACACCTTC. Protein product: CSATGANYGYTF.

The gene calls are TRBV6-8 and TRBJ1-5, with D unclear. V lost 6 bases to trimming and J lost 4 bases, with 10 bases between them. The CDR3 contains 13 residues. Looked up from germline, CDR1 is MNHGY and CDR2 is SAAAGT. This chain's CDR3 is CASRQEENQPQHF. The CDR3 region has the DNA TGTGCCAGCAGGCAAGAAGAAAATCAGCCCCAGCATTTT.

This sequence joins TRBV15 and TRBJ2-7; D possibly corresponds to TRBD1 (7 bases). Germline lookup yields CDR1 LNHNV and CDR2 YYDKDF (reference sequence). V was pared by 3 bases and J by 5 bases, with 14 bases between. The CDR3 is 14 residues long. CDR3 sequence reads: CATSREGAGNEQYF. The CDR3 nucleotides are TGTGCCACCAGCAGGGAGGGGGCAGGCAACGAGCAGTACTTC.

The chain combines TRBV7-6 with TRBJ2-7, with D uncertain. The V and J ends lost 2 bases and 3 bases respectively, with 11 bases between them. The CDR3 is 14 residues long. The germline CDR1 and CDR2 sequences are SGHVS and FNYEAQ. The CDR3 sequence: CASSLSLRSYEQYF. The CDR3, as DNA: TGTGCCAGCAGCTTAAGCCTTCGGAGCTACGAGCAGTACTTC. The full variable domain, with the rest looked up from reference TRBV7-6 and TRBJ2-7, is GAGVSQSPRYKVTKRGQDVALRCDPISGHVSLYWYRQALGQGPEFLTYFNYEAQQDKSGLPNDRFSAERPEGSISTLTIQRTEQRDSAMYRCASSLSLRSYEQYFGPGTRLTVT.

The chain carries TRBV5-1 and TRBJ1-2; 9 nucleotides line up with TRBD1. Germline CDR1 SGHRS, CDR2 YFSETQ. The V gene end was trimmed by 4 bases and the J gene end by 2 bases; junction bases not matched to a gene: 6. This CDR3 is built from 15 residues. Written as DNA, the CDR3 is TGCGCCAGCAGCCCGCAAGGACAGGGGAACTATGGCTACACCTTC. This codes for CASSPQGQGNYGYTF.